This TCR beta chain was profiled in a study of graft-versus-host responses after intestinal transplantation. Study observations and caveats: Patients who carried graft-donor T cell macrochimerism also had high graft-versus-host to host-versus-graft clonal ratios in their allografts. Marrow from the recipient contained GvH clones, some of which had appeared first in ileum or blood.

Trimming cost V 3 bases and J 1 base, with 9 bases left between them. The germline CDR1 and CDR2 sequences are KGHSH and LQKENI. The CDR3 length is 14 residues. Profiled with immunoSEQ multiplex PCR; TCRdb holds only in-frame clones, not every one. The sample holds 20,000 or so clones, approximately 70% seen once. Remarks on this clone: What it recognizes is unknown.

Graft tissue processing released intraepithelial and lamina propria lymphocytes. V usage is TRBV18 and J usage is TRBJ1-1; D not resolved. Sequences were derived from ileum tissue, sampled roughly three weeks after intestinal transplant. This TCR was sampled from a human patient who received an intestinal transplant, so some T cells may come from the graft donor. The CDR3 DNA follows: TGTGCCAGCTCACCCTCCGCGGGGAACACTGAAGCTTTCTTT. Amino acid sequence: CASSPSAGNTEAFF.